The source of this TCR beta chain is a study of cytomegalovirus exposure and HLA in healthy donors. The PCR made use of 60 Vbeta and 13 Jbeta primers. Some clones are missing from TCRdb's copy, which holds only in-frame ones; the method was immunoSEQ multiplex PCR. The sample contains around 94,000 clones, about four fifths of which appear only once. The CDR3 extends over 16 amino acids. The ends lost 3 bases at V and 0 bases at J; junction bases unmatched: 6. In germline, CDR1 is SGDLS, CDR2 YYNGEE. This chain joins TRBV9 and TRBJ2-3; 8 nucleotides match TRBD2. The sequencing sample was made of PBMCs. The clonotype was recovered from a man between 18 and 35 years old in good health and CMV-seronegative. The CDR3 nucleotides are TGTGCCAGCAGCGAAGGACTAGCACCTAGCACAGATACGCAGTATTTT. This gives the protein CASSEGLAPSTDTQYF.